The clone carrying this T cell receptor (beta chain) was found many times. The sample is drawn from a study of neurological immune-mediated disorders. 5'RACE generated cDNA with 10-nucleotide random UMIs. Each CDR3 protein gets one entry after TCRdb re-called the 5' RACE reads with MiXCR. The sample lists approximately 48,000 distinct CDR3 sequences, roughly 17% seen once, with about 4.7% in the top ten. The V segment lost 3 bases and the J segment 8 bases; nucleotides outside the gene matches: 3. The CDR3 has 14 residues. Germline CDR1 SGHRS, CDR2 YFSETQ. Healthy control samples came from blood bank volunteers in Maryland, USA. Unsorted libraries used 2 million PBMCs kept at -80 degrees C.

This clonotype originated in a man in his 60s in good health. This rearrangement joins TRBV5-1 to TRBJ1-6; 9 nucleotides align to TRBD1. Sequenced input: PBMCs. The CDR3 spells CASSWTGEDSPLHF. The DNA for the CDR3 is TGCGCCAGCAGCTGGACAGGGGAGGATTCACCCCTCCACTTT.